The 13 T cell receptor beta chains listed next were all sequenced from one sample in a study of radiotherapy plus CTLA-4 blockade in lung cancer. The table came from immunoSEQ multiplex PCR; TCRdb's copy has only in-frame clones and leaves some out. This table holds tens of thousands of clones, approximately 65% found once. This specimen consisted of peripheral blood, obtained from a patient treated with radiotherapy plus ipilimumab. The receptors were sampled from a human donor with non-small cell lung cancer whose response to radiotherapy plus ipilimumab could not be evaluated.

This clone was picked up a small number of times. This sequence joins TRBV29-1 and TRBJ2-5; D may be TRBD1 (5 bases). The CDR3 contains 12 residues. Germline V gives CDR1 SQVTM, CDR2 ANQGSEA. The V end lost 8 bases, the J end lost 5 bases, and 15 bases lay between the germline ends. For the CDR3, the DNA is TGCAGCTATCAAGGGGTACGGGAGACCCAGTACTTC. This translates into CSYQGVRETQYF.

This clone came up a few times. As DNA, the CDR3 is TGTGCCAGCAGCTTAGTTGGAGTATCAGGAAACACCATATATTTT. Its translation is CASSLVGVSGNTIYF. The rearrangement links TRBV11-3 to TRBJ1-3; D remains ambiguous. The ends were cut back, 1 base at V and 4 bases at J, with 11 bases in the middle. Germline CDR1 SGHNT, CDR2 YENEEA. This CDR3 has 15 amino acids.

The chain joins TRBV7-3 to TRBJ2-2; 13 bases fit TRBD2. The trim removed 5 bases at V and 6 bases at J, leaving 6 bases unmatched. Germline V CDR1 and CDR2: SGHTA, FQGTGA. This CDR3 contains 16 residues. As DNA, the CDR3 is TGTGCCAGCAGCCCCGGACTAGCGGGAGTTTCCGGGGAGCTGTTTTTT. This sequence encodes CASSPGLAGVSGELFF.

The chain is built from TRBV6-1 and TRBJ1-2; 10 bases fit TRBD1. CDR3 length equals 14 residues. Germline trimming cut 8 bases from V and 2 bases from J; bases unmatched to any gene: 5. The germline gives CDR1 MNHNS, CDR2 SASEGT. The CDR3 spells CASGRDRGNYGYTF. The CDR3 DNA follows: TGTGCCAGCGGTCGGGACAGGGGAAACTATGGCTACACCTTC.

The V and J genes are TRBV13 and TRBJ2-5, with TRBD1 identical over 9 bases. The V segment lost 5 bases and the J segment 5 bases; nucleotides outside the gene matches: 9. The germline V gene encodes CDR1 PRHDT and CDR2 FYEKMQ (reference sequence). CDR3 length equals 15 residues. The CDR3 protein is CASSGYRGRGETQYF. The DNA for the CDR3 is TGTGCCAGCAGCGGCTACAGGGGGCGCGGGGAGACCCAGTACTTC. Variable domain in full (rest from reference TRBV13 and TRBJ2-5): AAGVIQSPRHLIKEKRETATLKCYPIPRHDTVYWYQQGPGQDPQFLISFYEKMQSDKGSIPDRFSAQQFSDYHSELNMSSLELGDSALYFCASSGYRGRGETQYFGPGTRLLVL.

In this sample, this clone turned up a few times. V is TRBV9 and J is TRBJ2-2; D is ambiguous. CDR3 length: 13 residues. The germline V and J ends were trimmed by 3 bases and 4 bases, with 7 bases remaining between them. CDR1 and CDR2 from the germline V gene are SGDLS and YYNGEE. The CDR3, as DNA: TGTGCCAGCAGCGGTTCTACCACCGGGGAGCTGTTTTTT. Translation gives CASSGSTTGELFF.

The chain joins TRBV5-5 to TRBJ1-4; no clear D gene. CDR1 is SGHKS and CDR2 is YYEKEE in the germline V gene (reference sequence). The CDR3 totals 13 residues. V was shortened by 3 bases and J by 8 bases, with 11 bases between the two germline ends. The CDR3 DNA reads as TGTGCCAGCAGCTCGGGAGTTTGGGAAAAACTGTTTTTT. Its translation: CASSSGVWEKLFF.

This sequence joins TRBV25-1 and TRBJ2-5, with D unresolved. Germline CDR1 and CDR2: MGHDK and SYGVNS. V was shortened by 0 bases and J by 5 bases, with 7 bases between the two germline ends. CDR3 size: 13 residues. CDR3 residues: CASSEYYSETQYF. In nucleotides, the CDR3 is TGTGCCAGCAGTGAATATTACTCGGAGACCCAGTACTTC. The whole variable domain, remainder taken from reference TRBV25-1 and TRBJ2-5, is EADIYQTPRYLVIGTGKKITLECSQTMGHDKMYWYQQDPGMELHLIHYSYGVNSTEKGDLSSESTVSRIRTEHFPLTLESARPSHTSQYLCASSEYYSETQYFGPGTRLLVL.

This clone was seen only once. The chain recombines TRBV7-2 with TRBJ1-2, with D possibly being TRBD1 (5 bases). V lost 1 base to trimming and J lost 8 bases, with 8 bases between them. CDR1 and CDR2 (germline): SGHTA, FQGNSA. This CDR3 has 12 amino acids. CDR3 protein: CASSLEGAGYTF. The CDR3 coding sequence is TGTGCCAGCAGCTTAGAAGGGGCGGGCTACACCTTC.

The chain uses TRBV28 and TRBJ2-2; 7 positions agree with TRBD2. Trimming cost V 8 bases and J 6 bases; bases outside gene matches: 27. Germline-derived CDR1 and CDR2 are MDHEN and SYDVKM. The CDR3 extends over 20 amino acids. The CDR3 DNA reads TGTGCCAGCGGGACCGACGTGGGTGGGAGGGCGGGAAGGACTCCCGGGGAGCTGTTTTTT. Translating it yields CASGTDVGGRAGRTPGELFF.

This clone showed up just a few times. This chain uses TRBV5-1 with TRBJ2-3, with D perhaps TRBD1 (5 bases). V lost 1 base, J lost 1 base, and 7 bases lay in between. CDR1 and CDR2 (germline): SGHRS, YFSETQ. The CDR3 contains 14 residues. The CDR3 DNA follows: TGCGCCAGCAGCTTGAGACAGCGCACAGATACGCAGTATTTT. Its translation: CASSLRQRTDTQYF.

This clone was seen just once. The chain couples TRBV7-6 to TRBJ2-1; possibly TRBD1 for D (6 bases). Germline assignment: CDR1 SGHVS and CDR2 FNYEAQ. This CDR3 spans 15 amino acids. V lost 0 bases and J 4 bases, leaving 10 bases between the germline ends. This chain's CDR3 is CASSLARTEYNEQFF. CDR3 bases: TGTGCCAGCAGCTTAGCGCGGACAGAATACAATGAGCAGTTCTTC. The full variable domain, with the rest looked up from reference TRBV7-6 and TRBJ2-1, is GAGVSQSPRYKVTKRGQDVALRCDPISGHVSLYWYRQALGQGPEFLTYFNYEAQQDKSGLPNDRFSAERPEGSISTLTIQRTEQRDSAMYRCASSLARTEYNEQFFGPGTRLTVL.

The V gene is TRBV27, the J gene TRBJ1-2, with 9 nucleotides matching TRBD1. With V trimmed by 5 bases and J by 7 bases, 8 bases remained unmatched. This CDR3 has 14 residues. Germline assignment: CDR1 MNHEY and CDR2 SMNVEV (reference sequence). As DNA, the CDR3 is TGTGCCAGCAGTCCCAACAGGGGGCAGGGTGGCTACACCTTC. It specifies CASSPNRGQGGYTF.